This T cell receptor (beta chain) was obtained from a study of spatial heterogeneity in lung cancer (dated by TCRdb to between 2018 and 2020). Some background on the complete study: Donors were 70 or so patients with early-stage, untreated non-small cell lung cancer from the lung TRACERx cohort. Beta-chain transcripts were consistently detected in greater numbers than alpha-chain transcripts, which likely reflected higher beta-chain transcript abundance. In non-small cell lung cancer, the study made a quantitative comparison of TCR alpha and beta repertoires among multiple tumor regions, matched nontumor lung and blood. At surgery, both alpha and beta chains were TCR-sequenced in fewer than 250 tumor regions, 63 to 80 matched nontumor lung samples and 50 to 60 PBMC samples. Follow-up PBMC samples were sequenced whenever available, and the median time to follow-up was 2 to 3 years after resection. In the raw uncorrected reads, each unique combination of TCR and UMI appeared on average more than ten times. Nonsynonymous mutation counts, determined by whole-exome sequencing of tumor tissue, were related to TCR repertoire features. Overall study results and their limits: Comparisons of baseline and follow-up blood repertoires included only approximately 14 patients. Ubiquitous expanded tumor TCRs were detected in blood more often at tumor resection than at routine follow-up. Confirming at a functional level the hypothesis that regional TCRs recognize regional mutations was considered to require additional single-cell paired TCR alpha and beta sequencing.

Libraries were built with 5' RACE. Sequencer: NextSeq 500. The TCR library protocol attached a unique molecular identifier to each TCR cDNA molecule to allow correction of PCR and sequencing errors. Per the authors' processing: TCR identification, UMI-based error correction and CDR3 extraction were performed with Decombinator tools. TCRs above a frequency of 2 per 1,000, corresponding to the top 1% of the tumor frequency distribution, were defined as expanded. Rényi diversity was computed with the R vegan package after subsampling each repertoire 100 times to 5,000 TCRs. CDR3 similarity networks were built from amino acid triplet string-kernel similarity, connecting CDR3s with pairwise similarity above 0.82. The raw public data were reprocessed by TCRdb itself: fastp quality trimming at Q25, MiXCR clonotype calling, in-frame beta chains only. All rows with the same CDR3 protein become a single entry with the most common DNA and genes. TCRdb, not the original authors, processed these V and J calls. This sample comprises under 35,000 distinct CDR3 sequences, roughly 5% of them detected only once. Approximately 24% of the sample goes to the ten largest clones.

The CDR3 spans 12 residues, from the cysteine through the phenylalanine. Of all the DNA, just the CDR3 is kept, 36 bases in frame from base 1. The time point label of this sample denotes: blood at routine non-recurrence follow-up after resection. Whole RNA extracted from tumor and nontumor lung tissue, or from cryopreserved PBMC samples, was used for TCR sequencing without cell sorting. A patient was chosen for TCR sequencing only when enough RNA was available from at least two tumor regions. This clonotype showed up just a few times. Its antigen is unknown. Its ends do not fully match the called genes, so a read error is possible.

This TCR came from a female donor with early-stage non-small cell lung cancer. Sequences were derived from PBMCs, sampled at follow-up. The rearranged chain carries TRBV12-3 or TRBV12-4 and TRBJ1-4; no D segment can be confidently identified. The sequence in DNA is TGTGCCAGCAGCCTCACTACTGAAAAACTGTTTTTT. This sequence encodes CASSLTTEKLFF.